The 21 T cell receptor beta chains below all came from one sample that was sequenced in a study of T cells in Graves' hyperthyroidism and ophthalmopathy. Researchers amplified the TCR beta CDR3 regions from RNA transcripts. Researchers ran a first-round RT-PCR on the TCR CDR3 using the HTBI primer set. TCRdb re-called the multiplex PCR reads with MiXCR, one entry per CDR3 protein. The table records about 560,000 distinct CDR3 sequences, about a sixth of them present only once. Sequenced input: blood. The receptors originated from a woman between 18 and 30 years old with Graves' hyperthyroidism.

This clonotype occurred once. The genes are TRBV7-2 and TRBJ2-1, with 11 bases identical to TRBD1. Trimming cost V 4 bases and J 5 bases; bases outside gene matches: 4. This CDR3 is 15 amino acids long. CDR1 is SGHTA and CDR2 is FQGNSA in the germline V gene. The CDR3 bases are TGTGCCAGCAGCTACAGGACAGGGGGCAACAATGAGCAGTTCTTC. Its translation is CASSYRTGGNNEQFF.

This clonotype was recorded a few times. A much bigger clone sits one base away, suggesting this may be a read error. Lacking the conserved final phenylalanine or tryptophan, this CDR3 likely reflects a read error. The chain employs TRBV7-2 and TRBJ2-5; 7 positions match TRBD2. Trimming at V came to 5 bases and at J to 5 bases, leaving 5 bases not matched to a gene. The CDR3 contains 13 residues. Germline assignment: CDR1 SGHTA and CDR2 FQGNSA. DNA of the CDR3: TGTGCCAGCAGCCCCAGGCGGGGGGAGACCCAGTACTCC. Translation: CASSPRRGETQYS.

This clonotype was counted at least ten times. CDR3 in DNA: TGTGCCACCAGCGAGAAAGGAGGGGCCAATGAAAAACTGTTTTTT. Translation: CATSEKGGANEKLFF. V and J are TRBV24-1 and TRBJ1-4; TRBD1 might be the D (5 bases). CDR1 and CDR2 (germline): KGHDR, SFDVKD. V lost 7 bases, J lost 5 bases, and 16 bases lay in between. The CDR3 covers 15 residues.

This clonotype was observed a few times. The rearrangement uses TRBV5-1 and TRBJ2-3; no clear D gene. Per germline, CDR1 SGHRS and CDR2 YFSETQ. V was pared by 0 bases and J by 4 bases, with 6 bases between. The CDR3 runs 13 residues. The CDR3 nucleotides are TGCGCCAGCAGCTTGGCCCCGCCAGATACGCAGTATTTT. It is translated as CASSLAPPDTQYF. Full variable domain (remainder filled in from reference TRBV5-1 and TRBJ2-3): KAGVTQTPRYLIKTRGQQVTLSCSPISGHRSVSWYQQTPGQGLQFLFEYFSETQRNKGNFPGRFSGRQFSNSRSEMNVSTLELGDSALYLCASSLAPPDTQYFGPGTRLTVL.

This clonotype was counted at least ten times. The rearrangement joins TRBV12-3 or TRBV12-4 to TRBJ2-5; possibly TRBD2 for D (6 bases). The CDR3 spans 14 residues. Trimming removed 7 bases from V and 2 bases from J, with 14 bases in between. The CDR3 reads CASTRGLIQETQYF. CDR3 in DNA: TGTGCCAGCACTCGGGGACTCATTCAAGAGACCCAGTACTTC.

This clonotype has only a few counts. The genes are TRBV13 and TRBJ2-1; tentative D call: TRBD2 (5 bases). The V gene's germline CDR1 is PRHDT and CDR2 FYEKMQ (reference sequence). This CDR3 region has 14 residues. Trimming took 7 bases from V and 1 from J, leaving 11 bases between them. The CDR3 spells CASKLRGSYNEQFF. As DNA, the CDR3 is TGTGCCAGCAAACTCCGGGGATCCTACAATGAGCAGTTCTTC.

This clonotype was seen more than once but under ten times. The CDR3 protein is CASTITGTGELFF. The CDR3 bases are TGTGCCAGCACTATCACAGGCACCGGGGAGCTGTTTTTT. The chain has TRBV18 and TRBJ2-2; maybe TRBD1 (5 bases). The CDR3 runs to 13 residues. Germline CDR1 reads KGHSH; CDR2 reads LQKENI. Trimming left V 8 bases short and J 4 bases short, with 11 bases between.

This clonotype was recorded a few times. The gene calls are TRBV7-9 and TRBJ1-6; perhaps TRBD1 as D (6 bases). Germline CDR1 is SEHNR and CDR2 is FQNEAQ (reference sequence). V lost 2 bases and J 9 bases, leaving 14 bases between the germline ends. This CDR3 contains 15 residues. For the CDR3, the DNA is TGTGCCAGCAGCTTAAAGGGACAATTTGGTTCACCCCTCCACTTT. It specifies CASSLKGQFGSPLHF.

The rearrangement joins TRBV7-2 to TRBJ2-1; 13 bases fit TRBD2. Germline loops: CDR1 SGHTA, CDR2 FQGNSA. The J segment lost 7 bases and the V segment lost 8 bases, leaving 8 bases of the junction unmatched. The CDR3 runs to 15 residues. The CDR3 region has the DNA TGTGCCAGCGGCCGGGGGACTAGCGGGACGAATGAGCAGTTCTTC. Translated: CASGRGTSGTNEQFF. The full variable domain, its missing parts supplied by reference TRBV7-2 and TRBJ2-1, is GAGVSQSPSNKVTEKGKDVELRCDPISGHTALYWYRQSLGQGLEFLIYFQGNSAPDKSGLPSDRFSAERTGGSVSTLTIQRTQQEDSAVYLCASGRGTSGTNEQFFGPGTRLTVL.

The chain joins TRBV30 to TRBJ2-1; no clear D gene. The germline CDR1 and CDR2 sequences are GTSNPN and SVGIG (reference sequence). The CDR3 runs 12 residues. Trimming cost V 1 base and J 12 bases, with 13 bases left between them. The DNA of the CDR3 is TGTGCCTGGAGTGCAGGTAATCTCGGGCAGTTCTTC. It specifies CAWSAGNLGQFF.

The sample holds many counts of this clonotype. The CDR3: CASGEAGGHDEQFF. CDR3 DNA: TGTGCTAGTGGTGAAGCGGGGGGGCATGATGAGCAGTTCTTC. The chain links TRBV12-5 to TRBJ2-1; TRBD2 matches 10 bases. This CDR3 is built from 14 residues. V was clipped by 5 bases and J by 8 bases; unmatched bases: 6. Germline CDR1 LGHNT, CDR2 FRNRAP.

In its sample, this clonotype was seen many times. The chain is built from TRBV2 and TRBJ1-1; the D is unclear. Trimming stripped 7 bases from V and 1 base from J, with 10 bases between. Germline V CDR1 and CDR2: SNHLY, FYNNEI. CDR3 length: 13 amino acids. CDR3 sequence: CASMAQRNTEAFF. The CDR3, as DNA: TGTGCCAGCATGGCACAGCGGAACACTGAAGCTTTCTTT.

In this sample, this clonotype turned up a few times. The chain links TRBV3-1 to TRBJ1-1, with D tentatively TRBD1 (5 bases). CDR1 LGHDT and CDR2 YNNKEL come from the germline V gene (reference sequence). V was cut by 6 bases and J by 1 base, with 15 bases left in between. The CDR3 has 15 amino acids. The CDR3 coding sequence is TGTGCCAGCAGTTCAAGACCGGGGGGGAACACTGAAGCTTTCTTT. Protein sequence: CASSSRPGGNTEAFF. Full variable domain (rest looked up from reference TRBV3-1 and TRBJ1-1): DTAVSQTPKYLVTQMGNDKSIKCEQNLGHDTMYWYKQDSKKFLKIMFSYNNKELIINETVPNRFSPKSPDKAHLNLHINSLELGDSAVYFCASSSRPGGNTEAFFGQGTRLTVV.

The rearrangement uses TRBV7-6 and TRBJ1-2, with D unclear. With 1 base removed from V and 1 base from J, the gap between germline ends came to 10 bases. The CDR3 has 15 residues. Germline loops: CDR1 SGHVS, CDR2 FNYEAQ. The CDR3 loop reads CASSLDAVNNYGYTF. The CDR3 DNA follows: TGTGCCAGCAGCTTAGACGCAGTCAATAACTATGGCTACACCTTC.

This clonotype was counted ten times or more. The rearrangement joins TRBV7-6 to TRBJ1-1; TRBD1 aligns across 9 bases. V gave up 4 bases and J gave up 1 base; unmatched junction bases: 4. The length of the CDR3 is 15 residues. Germline CDR1 reads SGHVS; CDR2 reads FNYEAQ. DNA for the CDR3: TGTGCCAGCAGCTGGGGGACAGGGAGGAACACTGAAGCTTTCTTT. This encodes CASSWGTGRNTEAFF.

V usage is TRBV20-1 and J usage is TRBJ2-7; 11 bases match TRBD2. Germline CDR1 and CDR2: DFQATT and SNEGSKA (reference sequence). The CDR3 extends over 13 amino acids. The trim removed 5 bases at V and 7 bases at J, leaving 7 bases unmatched. The CDR3 protein is CSAPTSGGREQYF. The CDR3 bases are TGCAGTGCTCCTACTAGCGGGGGTCGTGAGCAGTACTTC.

This clonotype was seen ten or more times. This chain links TRBV12-3 or TRBV12-4 with TRBJ2-3, with D unclear. The V end lost 3 bases, the J end lost 6 bases, and 7 bases lay between the germline ends. The CDR3 sequence is 12 residues long. The CDR3 region has the DNA TGTGCCAGCAGTTTCTCGAGGGATACGCAGTATTTT. Translated, it gives CASSFSRDTQYF.

This clonotype was picked up many times. The rearrangement links TRBV20-1 to TRBJ2-5, with D uncertain. Trimming pared 4 bases from V and 7 bases from J, leaving 16 bases between. CDR1 is DFQATT, CDR2 SNEGSKA, per germline (reference sequence). CDR3 size: 13 residues. CDR3 amino acids: CSAKRPDGRTQYF. The CDR3 nucleotides are TGCAGTGCTAAGAGACCAGACGGGCGGACCCAGTACTTC.

The chain couples TRBV12-3 or TRBV12-4 to TRBJ2-2; D might be TRBD1 (5 bases). V lost 3 bases to trimming and J lost 1 base, with 9 bases between them. The CDR3 is 15 amino acids. CDR3 amino acids: CASSFLQGNTGELFF. As DNA, the CDR3 is TGTGCCAGCAGTTTTCTGCAGGGGAACACCGGGGAGCTGTTTTTT.

This clonotype was observed once. This sequence joins TRBV14 and TRBJ1-4; D is possibly TRBD1 (5 bases). From germline, CDR1 is SGHDN and CDR2 FVKESK. Between the trimmed V and J ends, which lost 2 bases and 1 base, there was a span of 11 bases. The CDR3 has 16 amino acids. The DNA for the CDR3 is TGTGCCAGCAGCCAAAATTACAGGCGAACTAATGAAAAACTGTTTTTT. It is translated as CASSQNYRRTNEKLFF.

The chain combines TRBV7-7 with TRBJ2-5, with a weak D call TRBD1 (6 bases). V gave up 2 bases and J gave up 5 bases, with 9 bases separating them. CDR1 SSHAT and CDR2 FNYEAQ come from the germline V gene (reference sequence). The CDR3 contains 13 residues. The CDR3: CASSLTQGETQYF. CDR3 nucleotide sequence: TGTGCCAGCAGCTTAACGCAGGGGGAGACCCAGTACTTC.